The next 29 T cell receptor beta chains were all read from a single sample in a study of blood T cell repertoires in COVID-19. Repertoires were generated with immunoSEQ multiplex PCR, while TCRdb's copy carries only in-frame clones and drops some. The table includes some 530,000 clones, 80% to 90% detected once. Specimen: peripheral blood. Receptors were obtained from a human donor in a cohort sampled during active COVID-19.

Concerning this clone itself: This CDR3 is also generated by other DNA sequences in the sample. The V and J genes are TRBV19 and TRBJ2-2, with 11 bases that match TRBD2. This CDR3 is built from 16 residues. The trim removed 8 bases at V and 1 base at J, leaving 6 bases unmatched. CDR1 is LNHDA, CDR2 SQIVND, per germline (reference sequence). The CDR3 reads CASGTSGLRNTGELFF. DNA for the CDR3: TGTGCCAGTGGGACTAGCGGCCTTCGGAACACCGGGGAGCTGTTTTTT. Filled out from reference TRBV19 and TRBJ2-2, the complete variable domain reads DGGITQSPKYLFRKEGQNVTLSCEQNLNHDAMYWYRQDPGQGLRLIYYSQIVNDFQKGDIAEGYSVSREKKESFPLTVTSAQKNPTAFYLCASGTSGLRNTGELFFGEGSRLTVL.

The chain combines TRBV25-1 with TRBJ1-1; no reliable D call. Trimming left V 5 bases short and J 4 bases short, with 11 bases between. The CDR3 is 13 residues long. CDR1 and CDR2 (germline): MGHDK, SYGVNS. CDR3 sequence reads: CASSKLEGTEAFF. CDR3 nucleotides: TGTGCCAGCAGTAAACTGGAGGGCACTGAAGCTTTCTTT. Complete variable domain (other parts from reference TRBV25-1 and TRBJ1-1): EADIYQTPRYLVIGTGKKITLECSQTMGHDKMYWYQQDPGMELHLIHYSYGVNSTEKGDLSSESTVSRIRTEHFPLTLESARPSHTSQYLCASSKLEGTEAFFGQGTRLTVV.

This sequence joins TRBV4-2 and TRBJ2-5; TRBD2 agrees at 7 bases. The trim removed 0 bases at V and 1 base at J, leaving 11 bases unmatched. This CDR3 region has 18 residues. Germline V CDR1 and CDR2: LGHNA, YNFKEQ. The CDR3 region is CASSQDDGREEGQETQYF. CDR3 sequence (DNA): TGTGCCAGCAGCCAAGATGATGGGAGGGAGGAGGGCCAAGAGACCCAGTACTTC.

The chain combines TRBV21-1 with TRBJ1-1. TRBV21-1 counts as a pseudogene. This CDR3 is built from 16 residues. The CDR3 is CASSDHPGGKNTEAFF. The DNA for the CDR3 is TGTGCCAGCAGCGACCATCCTGGGGGGAAGAACACTGAAGCTTTCTTT.

The chain uses TRBV5-1 and TRBJ2-1, with 8 bases that match TRBD2. The CDR3 runs to 15 residues. The V gene end was trimmed by 2 bases and the J gene end by 8 bases; junction bases not matched to a gene: 9. The germline gives CDR1 SGHRS, CDR2 YFSETQ. The CDR3 DNA sequence: TGCGCCAGCAGCTTAGTCGCGGGAGGAATAGATGAGCAGTTCTTC. Translation: CASSLVAGGIDEQFF.

This rearrangement joins TRBV6-6 to TRBJ2-1; 10 bases are a match to TRBD2. The germline gives CDR1 MNHNY, CDR2 SVGAGI (reference sequence). CDR3 length: 16 amino acids. V lost 5 bases to trimming and J lost 8 bases; unmatched junction nucleotides: 12. CDR3: CASSRGLAMSIDEQFF. CDR3 nucleotide sequence: TGTGCCAGCAGTCGGGGACTAGCGATGAGCATCGATGAGCAGTTCTTC.

The gene calls are TRBV25-1 and TRBJ2-5; D gene ambiguous. From germline, CDR1 is MGHDK and CDR2 SYGVNS. This CDR3 is 15 amino acids long. Trimming left V 3 bases short and J 4 bases short, with 15 bases between. CDR3 bases: TGTGCCAGCAGTGACCCCCGAGCAGGTGGAGAGACCCAGTACTTC. Translating gives CASSDPRAGGETQYF.

The rearrangement joins TRBV5-1 to TRBJ2-3, with 11 bases that match TRBD1. The CDR3 covers 14 residues. Germline V gives CDR1 SGHRS, CDR2 YFSETQ. CDR3 DNA: TGCGCTTCGTATGGGACAGGGGGTACAGATACGCAGTATTTT. Amino acid sequence: CASYGTGGTDTQYF.

The rearrangement links TRBV2 to TRBJ1-1, with TRBD1 matching 7 bases. The germline gives CDR1 SNHLY, CDR2 FYNNEI. This CDR3 has 15 residues. The trim removed 3 bases at V and 5 bases at J, leaving 9 bases unmatched. The CDR3 protein is CASSERGQLQTEAFF. The CDR3 DNA reads TGTGCCAGCAGTGAGCGGGGACAGTTACAGACTGAAGCTTTCTTT.

J is TRBJ2-5 and V is TRBV18; D is undetermined. Trimming took 3 bases from V and 1 from J, leaving 9 bases between them. Germline lookup yields CDR1 KGHSH and CDR2 LQKENI. This CDR3 contains 14 residues. This CDR3 reads CASSPSHLQETQYF. CDR3 nucleotides: TGTGCCAGCTCACCGAGCCACCTCCAAGAGACCCAGTACTTC.

The chain is built from TRBV24-1 and TRBJ2-7; 8 bases align to TRBD1. With 9 bases clipped from V and 5 bases from J, the junction kept 5 bases outside the gene matches. Germline CDR1 reads KGHDR; CDR2 reads SFDVKD. The CDR3 has 12 amino acids. The CDR3 sequence: CATRDRGHEQYF. DNA of the CDR3: TGTGCCACCCGCGACAGGGGCCACGAGCAGTACTTC.

The CDR3 spells CASAKRQGGLETQYF. In DNA form, the CDR3 reads TGTGCCAGCGCCAAGAGGCAGGGGGGCTTAGAGACCCAGTACTTC. The rearrangement uses TRBV5-6 and TRBJ2-5, with D perhaps TRBD1 (7 bases). The V gene lost 7 bases and the J gene lost 4 bases, with 20 bases spanning the gap. There are 15 residues in the CDR3. CDR1 is SGHDT and CDR2 is YYEEEE in the germline V gene.

Written as DNA, the CDR3 is TGTGCCAGCAGAGCATCATACAATGAGCAGTTCTTC. Residues: CASRASYNEQFF. V is TRBV6-5 and J is TRBJ2-1; D ambiguous. Trimming shortened V by 6 bases and J by 4 bases, and 7 bases separated the two germline ends. This CDR3 is 12 amino acids long. CDR1 MNHEY and CDR2 SVGAGI come from the germline V gene.

This rearrangement joins TRBV5-1 to TRBJ2-7; 14 bases align to TRBD2. CDR1 and CDR2 from the germline V gene are SGHRS and YFSETQ. Trimming at V came to 0 bases and at J to 6 bases, leaving 5 bases not matched to a gene. CDR3 size: 16 residues. CDR3 loop: CASSLGGTSGSIEQYF. In nucleotides, the CDR3 is TGCGCCAGCAGCTTGGGAGGGACTAGCGGGAGTATCGAGCAGTACTTC.

CDR3 residues: CASRSTVNTEAFF. The CDR3 bases are TGTGCCAGCAGGTCGACAGTGAACACTGAAGCTTTCTTT. The rearrangement joins TRBV12-3 or TRBV12-4 to TRBJ1-1; weak D call: TRBD1 (5 bases). Trimming took 6 bases from V and 0 from J, leaving 8 bases between them. The CDR3 has 13 residues.

The chain recombines TRBV7-9 with TRBJ1-2; 8 nucleotides line up with TRBD1. This CDR3 contains 14 residues. Germline V gives CDR1 SEHNR, CDR2 FQNEAQ (reference sequence). After removal of 5 bases from V and 4 bases from J, the junction contained 6 bases not matched to a gene. The CDR3 here is CASSRGQDVYGYTF. The CDR3 nucleotides read TGTGCCAGCAGCAGGGGACAGGACGTCTATGGCTACACCTTC.

The rearrangement joins TRBV10-3 to TRBJ2-5; D remains unclear. Trimming left V 0 bases short and J 4 bases short, with 12 bases between. The CDR3 totals 15 residues. The germline gives CDR1 ENHRY, CDR2 SYGVKD. DNA of the CDR3: TGTGCCATCAGTGAGTCGGCCGAGTCAGGAGAGACCCAGTACTTC. Translation gives CAISESAESGETQYF.

This clone showed up just once. This sequence joins TRBV28 and TRBJ2-4; possibly TRBD1 for D (5 bases). From germline, CDR1 is MDHEN and CDR2 SYDVKM. The CDR3 covers 11 residues. Trimming took 3 bases from V and 12 from J, leaving 9 bases between them. CDR3 sequence (DNA): TGTGCCAGCAGTTTTGGAAGGGGTCAGTACTTC. Protein product: CASSFGRGQYF.

The chain employs TRBV6-1 and TRBJ2-7, with D uncertain. Trimming took off 3 bases at V and 2 bases at J, with 5 bases between the two ends. The CDR3 is 12 amino acids. Germline V gene lookup returns CDR1 MNHNS and CDR2 SASEGT. The DNA for the CDR3 is TGTGCCAGCAGTGATCTCGCCTACGAGCAGTACTTC. Translated: CASSDLAYEQYF.

Here the CDR3 reads CASSRATGRFDYGYTF. The CDR3 DNA sequence: TGCGCCAGCAGCAGGGCGACAGGGAGGTTTGACTATGGCTACACCTTC. The chain recombines TRBV5-1 with TRBJ1-2; 7 positions match TRBD1. The CDR3 is 16 residues long. Trimming took 4 bases from V and 3 from J; bases not matched to a gene: 12. The germline V gene encodes CDR1 SGHRS and CDR2 YFSETQ.

The chain combines TRBV2 with TRBJ1-2; maybe TRBD1 (6 bases). The CDR3 runs to 14 residues. From germline, CDR1 is SNHLY and CDR2 FYNNEI. V was cut by 2 bases and J by 8 bases, with 15 bases left in between. For the CDR3, the DNA is TGTGCCAGCAGTGAAAGCGGGGGCCCGCGGGGCTACACCTTC. It specifies CASSESGGPRGYTF.

This chain links TRBV7-3 with TRBJ2-3, with D unclear. Germline V gene data show CDR1 as SGHTA and CDR2 as FQGTGA. V was pared by 4 bases and J by 5 bases, with 10 bases between. CDR3 length: 13 residues. CDR3 loop: CASSSRRVDTQYF. The CDR3 DNA is TGTGCCAGCAGCTCCCGTCGGGTAGATACGCAGTATTTT.

This chain uses TRBV5-4 with TRBJ2-7; 8 bases map to TRBD2. CDR3 length equals 13 residues. J was trimmed by 3 bases and V by 4 bases; bases with no gene match: 3. CDR1 is SGHNT, CDR2 YYREEE, per germline (reference sequence). CDR3 in amino acids: CASSMGLGYEQYF. The CDR3 DNA follows: TGTGCCAGCAGCATGGGACTAGGCTACGAGCAGTACTTC.

The chain couples TRBV7-9 to TRBJ2-3; no reliable D call. Germline V gives CDR1 SEHNR, CDR2 FQNEAQ (reference sequence). V was trimmed by 5 bases and J by 0 bases, leaving 15 bases between them. CDR3 length: 16 amino acids. The CDR3 DNA reads as TGTGCCAGCAGCCCCTGGCGTGGAGCTAGCACAGATACGCAGTATTTT. It encodes CASSPWRGASTDTQYF.

The chain carries TRBV30 and TRBJ1-1; weak D call: TRBD1 (6 bases). V was trimmed by 6 bases and J by 9 bases, leaving 17 bases between them. This CDR3 comprises 12 residues. Germline lookup yields CDR1 GTSNPN and CDR2 SVGIG (reference sequence). The CDR3 reads CACSGTINKAFF. The DNA of the CDR3 is TGTGCCTGTTCCGGGACAATTAACAAAGCTTTCTTT.

This clone appeared a single time. The rearrangement links TRBV7-2 to TRBJ2-7; the match to TRBD2 covers 9 bases. V shed 1 base and J 3 bases; nucleotides not matched to a gene: 4. The CDR3 runs to 15 residues. From germline, CDR1 is SGHTA and CDR2 FQGNSA. The CDR3 sequence: CASSLDGREGYEQYF. CDR3 sequence (DNA): TGTGCCAGCAGCTTAGATGGGCGGGAGGGCTACGAGCAGTACTTC.

J is TRBJ2-3 and V is TRBV6-5, with a possible D match to TRBD2 (5 bases). The CDR3 totals 14 residues. In germline, CDR1 is MNHEY, CDR2 SVGAGI. The germline V and J ends were trimmed by 10 bases and 2 bases, with 16 bases remaining between them. In nucleotides, the CDR3 is TGTGCCACCATTGGAGACTACACCACAGATACGCAGTATTTT. It translates to CATIGDYTTDTQYF.

J is TRBJ1-1 and V is TRBV19; 7 bases are shared with TRBD1. The CDR3 loop spans 13 amino acids. Per the germline V gene, CDR1 is LNHDA and CDR2 is SQIVND (reference sequence). After removal of 7 bases from V and 5 bases from J, the junction contained 7 bases not matched to a gene. The CDR3 DNA sequence: TGTGCCAGTACAGACAGGGTGGGGACTGAAGCTTTCTTT. This gives the protein CASTDRVGTEAFF.

V usage is TRBV27 and J usage is TRBJ1-6; TRBD1 is a possible D gene (5 bases). Germline V gene sequence: CDR1 MNHEY, CDR2 SMNVEV (reference sequence). Trimming took 6 bases from V and 7 from J, leaving 10 bases between them. The CDR3 loop spans 13 amino acids. The CDR3 region has the DNA TGTGCCAGCAGACGGGACTTCAATTCACCCCTCCACTTT. It specifies CASRRDFNSPLHF.